The next 20 T cell receptor beta chains were all read from a single sample in a study of response to subunit inactivated influenza vaccine. TCRdb reprocessed the RT-PCR reads with MiXCR, giving one entry per CDR3 protein. This sample has roughly 620,000 distinct CDR3 sequences; around 11% occur once, and the top ten carry 9.5% to 11%. The data also belong to a second study, concerning T cells expressing NK-cell markers. That study reports: 5'RACE template switching with UMIs generated TCR beta cDNA.

The source was PBMCs from blood, collected on the day of vaccination. The receptors were sampled from a man aged 45-65 years who received an inactivated influenza vaccine.

This clonotype was seen only a few times. The gene calls are TRBV7-2 and TRBJ1-1; possible D gene TRBD1, 6 bases. The ends were cut back, 2 bases at V and 10 bases at J, with 14 bases in the middle. This CDR3 is built from 13 residues. Germline V gene sequence: CDR1 SGHTA, CDR2 FQGNSA. CDR3 DNA sequence: TGTGCCAGCAGCTTAACCGTTCAGGGGACAGCTTTCTTT. This encodes CASSLTVQGTAFF.

The table lists this clonotype with many counts. This sequence joins TRBV2 and TRBJ1-1, with D unclear. This CDR3 is 13 amino acids long. The germline CDR1 and CDR2 sequences are SNHLY and FYNNEI. Trimming cost V 3 bases and J 0 bases, with 5 bases left between them. The CDR3 is CASSDGMNTEAFF. The CDR3 DNA reads as TGTGCCAGCAGTGACGGTATGAACACTGAAGCTTTCTTT.

This clonotype has only one observation. The gene calls are TRBV4-2 and TRBJ2-1; the D is unclear. The CDR3 loop spans 14 amino acids. V gave up 10 bases and J gave up 3 bases, with 16 bases separating them. Germline lookup yields CDR1 LGHNA and CDR2 YNFKEQ. The CDR3 DNA reads TGTGCCATGAGCCCCGGGCTTCACTACAATGAGCAGTTCTTC. This sequence encodes CAMSPGLHYNEQFF.

The CDR3 region has the DNA TGTGCCAGCTCACGGCGGGAGGGCCCCGAGCAGTACTTC. It encodes CASSRREGPEQYF. This sequence joins TRBV18 and TRBJ2-7, with TRBD2 matching 9 bases. Germline V gene lookup returns CDR1 KGHSH and CDR2 LQKENI. CDR3 length: 13 amino acids. With 4 bases clipped from V and 6 bases from J, the junction kept 4 bases outside the gene matches.

This clonotype showed up just a few times. The chain joins TRBV5-1 to TRBJ1-4; TRBD1 matches 9 bases. CDR1 and CDR2 (germline): SGHRS, YFSETQ. The CDR3 has 17 amino acids. V was clipped by 3 bases and J by 4 bases; unmatched bases: 10. CDR3 bases: TGCGCCAGCAGCTGGAGGACAGGGGTCAGTTATAATGAAAAACTGTTTTTT. It translates to CASSWRTGVSYNEKLFF.

This clonotype was seen more than once but under ten times. The chain couples TRBV27 to TRBJ2-1, with 9 bases that match TRBD2. Germline loops: CDR1 MNHEY, CDR2 SMNVEV (reference sequence). V trimming: 2 bases; J trimming: 8 bases; junction bases outside the gene matches: 7. This CDR3 region has 15 residues. The CDR3: CASSLAGGGFHEQFF. The CDR3 coding sequence is TGTGCCAGCAGTTTAGCGGGAGGGGGATTTCATGAGCAGTTCTTC.

There are a few counts of this clonotype. The rearrangement links TRBV7-9 to TRBJ2-2; D perhaps matches TRBD2 (5 bases). Looked up from germline, CDR1 is SEHNR and CDR2 is FQNEAQ (reference sequence). V was cut by 5 bases and J by 4 bases, with 14 bases left in between. CDR3 size: 15 residues. The CDR3 region has the DNA TGTGCCAGCAGCCTCTCGGAAGCGGCCACCGGGGAGCTGTTTTTT. Amino acids: CASSLSEAATGELFF.

This clonotype was observed a few times. The chain uses TRBV20-1 and TRBJ2-7; maybe TRBD1 (5 bases). This CDR3 has 12 amino acids. Trimming pared 5 bases from V and 5 bases from J, leaving 13 bases between. Germline V gene sequence: CDR1 DFQATT, CDR2 SNEGSKA (reference sequence). In DNA form, the CDR3 reads TGCAGTGCTCAGGGATTAATGGACGAGCAGTACTTC. It encodes CSAQGLMDEQYF.

This clonotype was counted a few times. The CDR3 sequence: CASRSDRAAAGELFF. CDR3 nucleotides: TGTGCCAGTAGGTCGGACAGGGCGGCCGCCGGGGAGCTGTTTTTT. The chain employs TRBV19 and TRBJ2-2; 8 bases are shared with TRBD1. This CDR3 region has 15 residues. After removal of 6 bases from V and 6 bases from J, the junction contained 9 bases not matched to a gene. Germline V gene sequence: CDR1 LNHDA, CDR2 SQIVND (reference sequence).

This clonotype was recorded a few times. The chain carries TRBV12-3 or TRBV12-4 and TRBJ2-7, with D hard to call. Trimming cost V 6 bases and J 2 bases, with 17 bases left between them. This CDR3 comprises 15 residues. The CDR3 region is CASSTGRGFAYEQYF. The CDR3 DNA reads as TGTGCCAGCAGCACTGGTAGAGGATTCGCCTACGAGCAGTACTTC.

A few counts support this clonotype. The rearrangement uses TRBV20-1 and TRBJ1-1; D gene uncertain. V lost 3 bases and J lost 0, with 8 bases in between. The CDR3 covers 13 residues. Germline lookup yields CDR1 DFQATT and CDR2 SNEGSKA (reference sequence). CDR3 bases: TGCAGTGCTAGTAAGAATATGAACACTGAAGCTTTCTTT. Protein sequence: CSASKNMNTEAFF.

This clonotype appeared a few times. The chain combines TRBV5-1 with TRBJ2-5; D not resolved. The germline V and J ends were trimmed by 4 bases and 4 bases, with 14 bases remaining between them. The CDR3 covers 14 residues. CDR1 SGHRS and CDR2 YFSETQ come from the germline V gene. The CDR3 loop reads CASSPGRMGETQYF. The CDR3, as DNA: TGCGCCAGCAGCCCCGGGCGAATGGGAGAGACCCAGTACTTC.

This clonotype was picked up many times. V usage is TRBV5-1 and J usage is TRBJ2-1, with TRBD2 matching 11 bases. The germline gives CDR1 SGHRS, CDR2 YFSETQ. The CDR3 loop spans 15 amino acids. The V gene end was trimmed by 1 base and the J gene end by 7 bases; junction bases not matched to a gene: 4. CDR3 residues: CASSLLAGGDNEQFF. CDR3 coding DNA: TGCGCCAGCAGCTTGCTAGCGGGGGGAGATAATGAGCAGTTCTTC.

The rearrangement links TRBV5-1 to TRBJ2-7; TRBD1 agrees at 8 bases. Unmatched junction bases numbered 14, after V lost 4 bases and J lost 5 bases. There are 16 residues in the CDR3. CDR1 is SGHRS and CDR2 is YFSETQ in the germline V gene. CDR3 amino acids: CASSLETSDRGHEQYF. The CDR3, as DNA: TGCGCCAGCAGCCTCGAAACCTCAGACAGGGGCCACGAGCAGTACTTC.

About this clonotype itself: The junction does not match germline at one end; this may be a read error. The rearrangement joins TRBV7-7 to TRBJ1-4, with D tentatively TRBD1 (5 bases). The CDR3 contains 13 residues. Germline-derived CDR1 and CDR2 are SSHAT and FNYEAQ (reference sequence). CDR3 in DNA: TGTGCTAGCAGCTTGGGGGAAGGGGAAAAACTGTTTTTT. It yields the protein CASSLGEGEKLFF.

Turning to this clonotype: A read error may produce the germline difference seen at one junction end. The chain employs TRBV6-6 and TRBJ2-5; a possible D gene is TRBD1 (6 bases). This CDR3 contains 13 residues. The germline gives CDR1 MNHNY, CDR2 SVGAGI (reference sequence). In DNA, the CDR3 is TGTGCCAGCAGTTCCGTCCGGACAGCGACCCGGTACTTC. It codes for CASSSVRTATRYF.

This clonotype was found a few times. This chain joins TRBV28 and TRBJ2-2, with 13 bases that match TRBD2. This CDR3 has 16 residues. V trimming: 3 bases; J trimming: 6 bases; junction bases outside the gene matches: 4. The germline V gene encodes CDR1 MDHEN and CDR2 SYDVKM. The CDR3 sequence is CASSFIGLAGAGELFF. CDR3 nucleotides: TGTGCCAGCAGTTTTATCGGACTAGCGGGAGCCGGGGAGCTGTTTTTT.

This clonotype was detected only a few times. The chain is built from TRBV18 and TRBJ1-1, with D perhaps TRBD1 (6 bases). CDR3 size: 16 residues. Germline V gene lookup returns CDR1 KGHSH and CDR2 LQKENI. Between the trimmed V and J ends, which lost 5 bases and 1 base, there was a span of 17 bases. CDR3 sequence (DNA): TGTGCCAGCTCAAGAAACCAGGGGCGAGGGAACACTGAAGCTTTCTTT. This translates into CASSRNQGRGNTEAFF.

The V gene is TRBV27, the J gene TRBJ1-1; D is perhaps TRBD1 (5 bases). There are 14 residues in the CDR3. Trimming took off 5 bases at V and 5 bases at J, with 15 bases between the two ends. In germline, CDR1 is MNHEY, CDR2 SMNVEV (reference sequence). Written as DNA, the CDR3 is TGTGCCAGCAGTAAGACAGTGTTGGGGACTGAAGCTTTCTTT. Residues: CASSKTVLGTEAFF.

This chain connects TRBV20-1 to TRBJ2-7; D may be TRBD1 or TRBD2 (6 bases each). V dropped 3 bases and J dropped 0 bases, with 21 bases sitting between them. From germline, CDR1 is DFQATT and CDR2 SNEGSKA (reference sequence). CDR3 length: 17 residues. The CDR3 DNA is TGCAGTGCTAGCGCCGTCCTAAGGGGGGTAAGCTCCTACGAGCAGTACTTC. It codes for CSASAVLRGVSSYEQYF.